The rows below give T cell receptor beta chains drawn from one sample of a study of tissue T cells after allogeneic stem cell transplantation. Libraries were prepared by immunoSEQ multiplex PCR; TCRdb keeps only in-frame clonotypes and omits some of them. The sample shows about 42,000 clones, about nine tenths of them seen only once. The sample was blood, taken before transplantation. Receptor source: a woman aged 35-75 years who later had graft-versus-host disease after an allogeneic stem cell transplant. The CDR3 runs from the conserved cysteine through the conserved F or W. D genes are given only for firm matches. Size is omitted from some rows. Given values are once, few, many or a class for expanded clones.

d_call | j_call | v_call | clone_size | cdr3_nt | cdr3_aa
TRBD2 | TRBJ2-3 | TRBV5-1 | - | TGCGCCAGCAGCTTTCTAACAGCGGGAGGGGATTTGGTAGATACGCAGTATTTT | CASSFLTAGGDLVDTQYF
- | TRBJ1-2 | TRBV7-2 | - | TGTGCCAGCAGCTTAGCCGGCTCCTATGGCTACACCTTC | CASSLAGSYGYTF
TRBD2 | TRBJ2-7 | TRBV27 | - | TGTGCCAGCAGCCCATTTACTAGCGGGAGGGCCAGGAGCTCCTACGAGCAGTACTTC | CASSPFTSGRARSSYEQYF
- | TRBJ2-1 | TRBV7-3 | - | TGTGCCAGCAGCTTAGGCTCCTACAATGAGCAGTTCTTC | CASSLGSYNEQFF
- | TRBJ2-7 | TRBV6-5 | - | TGTGCCAGCTACACACCGGGCAATTCCTACGAGCAGTGCTTC | CASYTPGNSYEQCF
- | TRBJ2-6 | TRBV6-5 | - | TGTGCCAGCAGTTACTCGCTACATGGGGGGGCCAACGTCCTGACTTTC | CASSYSLHGGANVLTF
TRBD2 | TRBJ2-7 | TRBV5-5 | - | TGTGCCAGCAGCTTGGCCTGGGGGGGGACTAGCGGCTACGAGCAGTACTTC | CASSLAWGGTSGYEQYF
TRBD1 | TRBJ1-2 | TRBV6-5 | - | TGTGCCAGCAGCTTAGGGGGCGGCTACACCTTC | CASSLGGGYTF
- | TRBJ2-7 | TRBV4-2 | - | TGTGCCAGCAGCCAACGGGACCGTCCATATGCGGACGAGCAGTACTTC | CASSQRDRPYADEQYF
- | TRBJ1-3 | TRBV4-3 | once | TGCGCCAGCAGCCAGAGTCCGGGAGCTTTTTTGGGAAACACCATATATTTT | CASSQSPGAFLGNTIYF
TRBD1 | TRBJ1-2 | TRBV3-1/TRBV3-2 | - | TGTGCCAGCAGCCAAGATTCCAGGGGGCACACCTTC | CASSQDSRGHTF
- | TRBJ1-2 | TRBV7-8 | - | TGTGCCAGCAGCTTAGGTCGGGGGCGCGACTATGGCTACACCTTC | CASSLGRGRDYGYTF
TRBD2 | TRBJ2-3 | TRBV15 | - | TGTGCCACCAGCAGAGATCGGGAGGGAGGGCCCGATACGCAGTATTTT | CATSRDREGGPDTQYF
TRBD1 | TRBJ1-5 | TRBV7-2 | - | TGTGCCAGCAGCTTAGAAGGGGGCGGGAATCAGCCCCAGCATTTT | CASSLEGGGNQPQHF
TRBD2 | TRBJ2-1 | TRBV9 | - | TGTGCCAGCAGCGCGTCTACTAGCGGAGCCTTTAATGAGCAGTTCTTC | CASSASTSGAFNEQFF
- | TRBJ1-1 | TRBV7-3 | - | TGTGCCAGCAGCTTAGTACGGGAGAACACTGAAGCTTTCTTT | CASSLVRENTEAFF
- | TRBJ1-4 | TRBV5-1 | - | TGCGCCAGCAGCTTATCTCATGATAATGAAAAACTGTTTTTT | CASSLSHDNEKLFF
- | TRBJ1-1 | TRBV6-5 | - | TGTGCCAGCAGTTACTCGAATGGGGGCTCGACTGAAGCTTTCTTT | CASSYSNGGSTEAFF
- | TRBJ2-1 | TRBV4-1 | - | TGCGCCAGCAGCCAAGATACCCGGCTAGCGAGCAGGGAGCAGTTCTTC | CASSQDTRLASREQFF
- | TRBJ2-7 | TRBV7-2 | - | TGTGCCAGCAGGAGAGGGGGGGGCGGGGGAAGCGGGTACGAGCAGTACTTC | CASRRGGGGGSGYEQYF
- | TRBJ1-4 | TRBV9 | - | TGTGCCAGCAGCTCCAGAGCCGGGGGGGCTAATGAAAAACTGTTTTTT | CASSSRAGGANEKLFF
- | TRBJ1-5 | TRBV19 | - | TGTGCCAGTAGTCTCTCATCACGGGGGGGACAGCCCCAGCATTTT | CASSLSSRGGQPQHF
- | TRBJ1-4 | TRBV19 | once | TGTGCCAGTAGTCTTCAACGGGGCGCGGATGAAAAACTGTTTTTT | CASSLQRGADEKLFF
TRBD2 | TRBJ2-1 | TRBV24-1 | - | TGTGCCACCAGTGTGGTAGCGGGAGGTGATGAGCAGTTCTTC | CATSVVAGGDEQFF
- | TRBJ1-1 | TRBV5-1 | - | TGCGCCAGCAGCCCCCAGGCCACGAACACTGAAGCTTTCTTT | CASSPQATNTEAFF
- | TRBJ2-1 | TRBV12-3/TRBV12-4 | - | TGTGCCAGCAGCTCACTAGTAAACAATGAGCAGTTCTTC | CASSSLVNNEQFF
- | TRBJ2-2 | TRBV5-1 | - | TGCGCCAGCAGCTTGGCGGGAGCCGCGAACACCGGGGAGCTGTTTTTT | CASSLAGAANTGELFF
TRBD1 | TRBJ2-7 | TRBV27 | once | TGTGCCACAAAGGGGGCAGACTACGAGCAGTACTTC | CATKGADYEQYF
- | TRBJ1-2 | TRBV19 | - | TGTGCCAGTAGTATAACAGGGCTGGGCTACACCTTC | CASSITGLGYTF
TRBD1 | TRBJ2-7 | TRBV7-2 | - | TGTGCCAGCAGGCCACCGGGACAGGGGAACGAGCAGTACTTC | CASRPPGQGNEQYF
- | TRBJ2-1 | TRBV11-2 | - | TGTGCCAGCAGCTCGACCCGACAGTCAACTTACAATGAGCAGTTCTTC | CASSSTRQSTYNEQFF
- | TRBJ1-4 | TRBV28 | - | TGTGCCAGCAGGACACAGGGCTCGTTTAATGAAAAACTGTTTTTT | CASRTQGSFNEKLFF
- | TRBJ2-5 | TRBV18 | - | TGTGCCAGCTCCAGGTACCAAGAGACCCAGTACTTC | CASSRYQETQYF
- | TRBJ1-3 | TRBV29-1 | - | TGCAGCGCATCCGGCCACTCTGGAAACACCATATATTTT | CSASGHSGNTIYF
- | TRBJ2-1 | TRBV5-6 | - | TGTGCCAGCAGCGTTAGGACAGCGCGGAATGAGCAGTTCTTC | CASSVRTARNEQFF
TRBD1 | TRBJ2-7 | TRBV27 | - | TGTGCCAGCAGTTTCCAGGGGGCGGTTTTCTACGAGCAGTACTTC | CASSFQGAVFYEQYF
- | TRBJ1-1 | TRBV27 | - | TGTGCCAGCAGTCTTGGACAGTTCACTGAAGCTTTCTTT | CASSLGQFTEAFF
- | TRBJ2-2 | TRBV19 | - | TGTGCCAGTATCATGGGCGGGGAGCTGTTTTTT | CASIMGGELFF
- | TRBJ1-5 | TRBV7-8 | few | TGTGCCAGCAGCTTAGAGGGGCAGAATCAGCCCCAGCATTTT | CASSLEGQNQPQHF
TRBD2 | TRBJ2-2 | TRBV18 | once | TGTGCCAGCTCACCTCAACTAGCGGGACTAAACACCGGGGAGCTGTTTTTT | CASSPQLAGLNTGELFF
TRBD1 | TRBJ2-5 | TRBV29-1 | - | TGCAGCGTAGAGGACAGGGGGCAAGAGACCCAGTACTTC | CSVEDRGQETQYF